This TCR beta chain is from a study of CD8+CD57+ T cells in acquired aplastic anemia. At the level of the study: DNA per sorted CD4+ or CD8+ sample ranged roughly 0.17 to 27.4 ug, averaging 3.2 ug. General study points: Patients and controls had in common twenty-nine CD8+ CDR3 sequences.

Before being chosen for sequencing, patients had shown CD8+CD57+ cell expansion by flow cytometry. The ends lost 6 bases at V and 7 bases at J; junction bases unmatched: 6. From germline, CDR1 is SNHLY and CDR2 FYNNEI. The CDR3 has 14 residues. The TCR beta profiling, which covered VDJ combination and CDR3 sequence, was carried out using genomic DNA as the template. Using its own MiXCR run on the reads, TCRdb lists one record per CDR3 protein. The sample shows approximately 100,000 distinct CDR3 sequences, about 67% of them seen only once. To note about this clonotype: Its antigen is still unknown. Lacking the conserved final phenylalanine or tryptophan, this CDR3 likely reflects a read error.

The J gene is TRBJ1-6, the V gene TRBV2; 7 positions match TRBD1. The sample was sorted CD4+, CD8+, or CD8+CD57+ T cells (not recorded which) from PBMCs. The TCR originated in a human donor with aplastic anemia. The CDR3 protein is CASSGTGDNSPLHS. CDR3 bases: TGTGCCAGCAGCGGAACAGGGGACAATTCACCCCTCCACTCT.